This T cell receptor beta chain emerged from a study of identical twins. The CDR3 contains 14 residues. CDR1 and CDR2 from the germline V gene are MDHEN and SYDVKM. With 3 bases removed from V and 8 bases from J, the gap between germline ends came to 11 bases. All of the donors were Caucasians in good health. This clonotype came up a few times. MiXCR, run by TCRdb on the 5' RACE reads, gives a single entry per CDR3 protein. The sample has 250,000 to 350,000 distinct CDR3 sequences, more than 8% seen once. Separately, the same data were catalogued under a study of yellow fever vaccine responses in identical twins.

Sequencing was performed on CD8+ T cells sorted from blood. This rearrangement joins TRBV28 to TRBJ1-6; D remains unclear. The source is a woman aged 18-35 years in good health. The CDR3 DNA sequence: TGTGCCAGCAGTTTTGGGTCGGCCTATTCACCCCTCCACTTT. Its translation: CASSFGSAYSPLHF.